This is a list of T cell receptor beta chains from one sample in a study of blood T cells in healthy people across ages. TCRdb re-called the 5' RACE reads with MiXCR, one entry per CDR3 protein. The profile shows about 780,000 distinct CDR3 sequences, 35% to 50% of them singletons. Sequencing input: blood. These receptors came from a man older than 75 in good health. The CDR3 runs from the conserved cysteine through the conserved F or W. D genes are given only for firm matches. Part of the rows lack a size; the others show once, few, many or a class for expanded clones.

TRBV2	TRBJ2-3	once	-	CVSRSDATDTQYF	TGTGTCAGCAGGTCGGACGCCACAGATACGCAGTATTTT
TRBV7-2	TRBJ1-4	few	-	CASSLGLGEREKLFF	TGTGCCAGCAGCTTAGGTCTCGGGGAACGAGAAAAACTGTTTTTT
TRBV20-1	TRBJ2-6	-	-	CSAPTGILGANVLTF	TGCAGTGCCCCCACAGGAATATTAGGGGCCAACGTCCTGACTTTC
TRBV12-3/TRBV12-4	TRBJ2-1	-	-	CASSLTMGNEQFF	TGTGCCAGCAGTTTAACAATGGGCAATGAGCAGTTCTTC
TRBV25-1	TRBJ2-7	-	TRBD1	CASSSRTGVAHGSYNEQYF	TGTGCCAGCAGTTCCCGGACAGGGGTCGCTCATGGCTCCTACAATGAGCAGTACTTC
TRBV3-1	TRBJ1-4	-	TRBD1	CASSTDRAEKLFF	TGTGCCAGCAGCACGGACAGGGCGGAAAAACTGTTTTTT
TRBV5-1	TRBJ2-2	-	TRBD2	CASSLRTSGGTTGELFF	TGCGCCAGCAGCCTCCGGACTAGCGGGGGGACTACGGGGGAGCTGTTTTTT
TRBV9	TRBJ2-7	-	TRBD2	CASSPRASGVSYEQYF	TGTGCCAGCAGCCCAAGAGCTAGCGGGGTTTCCTACGAGCAGTACTTC
TRBV7-2	TRBJ2-6	few	-	CASSLVVRSGANVLTF	TGTGCCAGCAGCTTAGTGGTTCGTTCTGGGGCCAACGTCCTGACTTTC
TRBV10-3	TRBJ2-3	-	TRBD2	CAYSIRGGTDTQYF	TGTGCCTACTCAATTCGGGGGGGCACAGATACGCAGTATTTT
TRBV7-2	TRBJ1-5	few	-	CASSLSGEQPQHF	TGTGCCAGCAGCTTATCGGGGGAACAGCCCCAGCATTTT
TRBV27	TRBJ1-6	-	-	CASTETGGGIYSPLHF	TGTGCCAGCACCGAAACGGGGGGTGGCATTTACTCACCCCTCCACTTT
TRBV6-2/TRBV6-3	TRBJ2-7	-	TRBD2	CASSGGTKDEQYF	TGTGCCAGCAGCGGAGGGACTAAGGACGAGCAGTACTTC
TRBV12-3/TRBV12-4	TRBJ2-1	-	-	CASSHPDRHNEQFF	TGTGCCAGCAGTCATCCGGACAGACACAATGAGCAGTTCTTC
TRBV7-2	TRBJ2-7	many	-	CASSLEGAGSEQYF	TGTGCCAGCAGCTTAGAAGGCGCGGGGAGCGAGCAGTACTTC
TRBV18	TRBJ2-7	-	TRBD2	CASSPLRGGDNYEQYF	TGTGCCAGCTCACCACTCCGGGGAGGGGATAACTACGAGCAGTACTTC
TRBV3-1	TRBJ2-5	-	-	CASSRDYTQETQYF	TGTGCCAGCAGCCGCGACTACACTCAAGAGACCCAGTACTTC
TRBV29-1	TRBJ2-7	many	TRBD1	CSVAKTQGAYEQYF	TGCAGCGTTGCTAAGACTCAGGGGGCCTACGAGCAGTACTTC
TRBV5-1	TRBJ1-4	few	-	CASSPDSFSEKLFF	TGCGCCAGCAGCCCGGACAGTTTTAGTGAAAAACTGTTTTTT
TRBV7-9	TRBJ2-7	few	-	CASSLARGLEQYF	TGTGCCAGCAGCTTAGCCCGGGGTCTCGAGCAGTACTTC
TRBV5-1	TRBJ2-5	-	-	CASSPVEGRQETQYF	TGCGCCAGCAGCCCCGTTGAGGGCAGGCAAGAGACCCAGTACTTC
TRBV6-4	TRBJ1-2	few	-	CASSATQGSYGYTF	TGTGCCAGCAGTGCCACACAGGGAAGCTATGGCTACACCTTC
TRBV5-1	TRBJ2-3	-	TRBD2	CASSNREGPDTQYF	TGCGCCAGCAGTAACCGGGAGGGGCCAGATACGCAGTATTTT
TRBV7-9	TRBJ2-7	-	TRBD2	CASSTQLAGVNEQYF	TGTGCCAGCAGCACCCAACTAGCGGGAGTTAACGAGCAGTACTTC
TRBV7-7	TRBJ2-3	many	TRBD1	CASSLGQSSTDTQYF	TGTGCTAGCAGCCTGGGACAGTCTAGCACAGATACGCAGTATTTT
TRBV7-6	TRBJ2-2	-	-	CASSPVGVPAGELFF	TGTGCCAGCAGCCCCGTGGGGGTCCCCGCCGGGGAGCTGTTTTTT
TRBV20-1	TRBJ2-1	-	TRBD2	CSAPLAGGPDGEQFF	TGCAGTGCACCTCTAGCGGGAGGGCCGGACGGTGAGCAGTTCTTC